The source of this T cell receptor beta chain is a study of T cell responses to AZD1222 COVID-19 vaccine. Points from the study as a whole: Among spike-specific TCRs, nearly half reportedly target unmutated variant regions. Sampling that yielded the repertoires occurred only after the peak T cell response. There were mostly white British donors and more females than males, and clonal diversity was possibly underestimated.

Repertoires were generated with immunoSEQ multiplex PCR, while TCRdb's copy carries only in-frame clones and drops some. The data contain around 160,000 clones, roughly nine tenths of them singletons. As concerns this clone: Its antigen is not identified.

V gave up 6 bases and J gave up 7 bases; unmatched junction bases: 7. The germline V gene has CDR1 MNHNY and CDR2 SVGAGI (reference sequence). This CDR3 is built from 13 residues. The sequence was collected from an adult in good health. The genes are TRBV6-6 and TRBJ1-2; 8 nucleotides match TRBD1. This specimen was peripheral blood, taken on day 0 of AZD1222 vaccination. The CDR3 loop is CASRSRTGFGYTF. As DNA, the CDR3 is TGTGCCAGCAGATCCCGGACAGGGTTTGGCTACACCTTC.